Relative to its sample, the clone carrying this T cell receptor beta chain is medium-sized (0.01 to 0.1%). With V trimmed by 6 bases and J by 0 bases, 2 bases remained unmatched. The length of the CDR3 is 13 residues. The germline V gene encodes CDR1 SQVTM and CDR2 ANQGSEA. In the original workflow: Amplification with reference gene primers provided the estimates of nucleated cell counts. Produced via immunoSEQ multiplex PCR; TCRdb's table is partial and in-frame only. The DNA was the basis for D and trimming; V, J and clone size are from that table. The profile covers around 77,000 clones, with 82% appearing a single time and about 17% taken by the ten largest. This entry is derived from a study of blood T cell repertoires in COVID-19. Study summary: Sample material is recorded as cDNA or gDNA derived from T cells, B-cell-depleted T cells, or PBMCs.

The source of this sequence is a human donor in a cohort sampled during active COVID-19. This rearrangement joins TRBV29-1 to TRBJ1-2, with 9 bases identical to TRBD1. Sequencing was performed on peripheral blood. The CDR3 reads CSVGTGSNYGYTF. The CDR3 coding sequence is TGCAGCGTCGGGACAGGGTCTAACTATGGCTACACCTTC.